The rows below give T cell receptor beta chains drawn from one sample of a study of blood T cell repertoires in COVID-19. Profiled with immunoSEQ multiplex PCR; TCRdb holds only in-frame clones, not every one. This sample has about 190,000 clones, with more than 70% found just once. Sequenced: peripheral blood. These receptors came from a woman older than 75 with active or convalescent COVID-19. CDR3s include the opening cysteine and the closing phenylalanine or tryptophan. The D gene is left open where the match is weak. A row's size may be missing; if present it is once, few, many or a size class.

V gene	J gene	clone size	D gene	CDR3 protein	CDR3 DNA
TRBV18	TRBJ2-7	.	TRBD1	CASSPGGQTGQGSYEQYF	TGTGCCAGCTCACCAGGGGGACAGACAGGGCAGGGGTCCTACGAGCAGTACTTC
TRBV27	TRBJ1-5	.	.	CATPLGQSSNQPQHF	TGTGCCACTCCACTGGGGCAGTCTAGCAATCAGCCCCAGCATTTT
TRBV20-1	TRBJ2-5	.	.	CSAVLGETQYF	TGCAGTGCCGTACTTGGAGAGACCCAGTACTTC
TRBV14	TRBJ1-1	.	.	CASSRGRGQVNTEAFF	TGTGCCAGCAGCCGGGGAAGGGGCCAAGTGAACACTGAAGCTTTCTTT
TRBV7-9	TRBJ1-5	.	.	CASSLDRRGNQPQHF	TGTGCCAGCAGCTTAGACCGCCGAGGCAATCAGCCCCAGCATTTT
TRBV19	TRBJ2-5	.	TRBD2	CASTSRGGETQYF	TGTGCCAGTACCTCCCGGGGAGGGGAGACCCAGTACTTC
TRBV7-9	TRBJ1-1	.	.	CASSPLTEAFF	TGTGCCAGCAGCCCATTGACAGAAGCTTTCTTT
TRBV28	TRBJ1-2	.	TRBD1	CASSSPPSGTGPNTF	TGTGCCAGCAGTTCTCCACCGTCCGGGACAGGGCCAAACACCTTC
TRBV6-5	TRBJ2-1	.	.	CASTEGQSSYNEQFF	TGTGCCAGCACCGAGGGACAAAGCTCCTACAATGAGCAGTTCTTC
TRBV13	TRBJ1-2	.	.	CASSLPSANYGYTF	TGTGCCAGCAGCCTACCGAGTGCTAACTATGGCTACACCTTC
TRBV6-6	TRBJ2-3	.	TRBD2	CASTRTWTSGRVHGTDTQYF	TGTGCCAGCACTCGAACCTGGACTAGCGGGAGGGTCCATGGCACAGATACGCAGTATTTT
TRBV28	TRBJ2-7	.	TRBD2	CASSSPLAGGGEQYF	TGTGCCAGCAGTTCCCCTCTAGCGGGAGGAGGCGAGCAGTACTTC
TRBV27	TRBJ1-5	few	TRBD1	CASSLRQGALQPQHF	TGTGCCAGCAGTTTACGACAGGGGGCTCTGCAGCCCCAGCATTTT
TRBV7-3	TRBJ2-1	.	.	CASATGAYNEQFF	TGTGCCAGCGCGACGGGAGCCTACAATGAGCAGTTCTTC
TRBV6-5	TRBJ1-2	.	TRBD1	CASTNDRGGYTF	TGTGCCAGCACCAATGACAGGGGTGGCTACACCTTC
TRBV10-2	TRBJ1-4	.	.	CASSVGHEKEKLFF	TGCGCCAGCAGTGTGGGGCATGAGAAGGAAAAACTGTTTTTT
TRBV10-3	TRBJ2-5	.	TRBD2	CAISAGGGETQYF	TGTGCCATCAGTGCTGGGGGAGGGGAGACCCAGTACTTC
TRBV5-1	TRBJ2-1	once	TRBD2	CASSPGGLAGVREQFF	TGCGCCAGCAGCCCCGGCGGACTAGCGGGAGTCCGTGAGCAGTTCTTC
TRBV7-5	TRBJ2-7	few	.	CARSPPVFGTSGTNLEQYF	TGTGCCAGAAGCCCCCCGGTCTTCGGGACTAGCGGGACAAATCTCGAGCAGTACTTC
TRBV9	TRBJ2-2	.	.	CASSVAPSGELFF	TGTGCCAGCAGCGTAGCTCCCTCCGGGGAGCTGTTTTTT
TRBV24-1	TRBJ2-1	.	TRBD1	CATSAPGQGRDEQFF	TGTGCCACCAGTGCTCCGGGACAGGGGCGGGATGAGCAGTTCTTC
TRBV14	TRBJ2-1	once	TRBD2	CASSQTSGGGNEQFF	TGTGCCAGCAGCCAAACTAGCGGGGGGGGCAATGAGCAGTTCTTC
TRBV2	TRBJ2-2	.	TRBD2	CASSRTSGRSTGELFF	TGTGCCAGCAGTCGGACTAGCGGGAGAAGCACCGGGGAGCTGTTTTTT
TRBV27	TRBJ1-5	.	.	CASRPRTGESNQPQHF	TGTGCCAGCCGACCGAGGACTGGAGAAAGCAATCAGCCCCAGCATTTT
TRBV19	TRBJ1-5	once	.	CASSIDLGGSIDGQPQHF	TGTGCCAGTAGTATAGATCTGGGGGGGAGTATCGATGGACAGCCCCAGCATTTT
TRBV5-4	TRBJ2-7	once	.	CASSPTGPNPYEQYF	TGTGCCAGCAGCCCAACAGGGCCCAACCCCTACGAGCAGTACTTC
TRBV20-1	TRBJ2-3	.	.	CSASFQGLTDTQYF	TGCAGTGCTAGTTTCCAGGGATTGACAGATACGCAGTATTTT
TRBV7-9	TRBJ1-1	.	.	CASSLAQGTEAFF	TGTGCCAGCAGCTTAGCACAGGGAACTGAAGCTTTCTTT
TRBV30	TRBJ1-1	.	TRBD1	CAWMGQGDTEAFF	TGTGCCTGGATGGGACAGGGCGACACTGAAGCTTTCTTT
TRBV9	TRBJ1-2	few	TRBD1	CASSARQGNYGYTF	TGTGCCAGCAGCGCTAGACAGGGAAACTATGGCTACACCTTC
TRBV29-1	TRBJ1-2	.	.	CSVPQDSFYGYTF	TGCAGCGTTCCCCAAGACAGTTTTTATGGCTACACCTTC
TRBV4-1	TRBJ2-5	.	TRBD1	CASRPRTGREETQYF	TGCGCCAGCAGACCCCGGACAGGGCGGGAAGAGACCCAGTACTTC
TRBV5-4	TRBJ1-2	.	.	CASSSPVGGANYGYTF	TGTGCCAGCAGCTCCCCTGTTGGAGGAGCTAACTATGGCTACACCTTC
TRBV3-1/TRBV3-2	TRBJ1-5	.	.	CASSPAGGFQPQHF	TGTGCCAGCAGCCCAGCGGGAGGGTTTCAGCCCCAGCATTTT
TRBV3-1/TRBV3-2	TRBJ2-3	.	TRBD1	CASSQVGTVRGDTQYF	TGTGCCAGCAGCCAAGTGGGGACAGTAAGGGGAGATACGCAGTATTTT
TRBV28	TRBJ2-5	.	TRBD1	CASRRQGRQETQYF	TGTGCCAGCAGACGACAGGGGCGACAAGAGACCCAGTACTTC
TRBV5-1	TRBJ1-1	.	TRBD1	CASSDLQGDTEAFF	TGCGCCAGCAGCGATCTACAGGGGGACACTGAAGCTTTCTTT
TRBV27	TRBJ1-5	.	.	CASSTPEGRPQHF	TGTGCCAGCAGTACCCCTGAGGGCCGGCCCCAGCATTTT
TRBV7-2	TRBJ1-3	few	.	CASSFRSGNTIYF	TGTGCCAGCAGCTTCAGGTCTGGAAACACCATATATTTT
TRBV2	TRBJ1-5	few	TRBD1	CASSAYRGLGQPQHF	TGTGCCAGCAGTGCGTACAGGGGGCTCGGTCAGCCCCAGCATTTT
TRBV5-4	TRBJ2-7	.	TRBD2	CASSGTSGQASSYEQYF	TGTGCCAGCAGCGGAACTAGCGGGCAAGCCTCGTCCTACGAGCAGTACTTC
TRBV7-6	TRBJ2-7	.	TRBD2	CASSPGLAGEFYEQYF	TGTGCCAGCAGCCCTGGACTAGCGGGGGAATTCTACGAGCAGTACTTC
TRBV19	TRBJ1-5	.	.	CASSIGRDQPQHF	TGTGCCAGTAGTATAGGGCGGGATCAGCCCCAGCATTTT
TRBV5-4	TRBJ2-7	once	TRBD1	CASSSPGQGAYEQYF	TGTGCCAGCAGCTCTCCGGGACAGGGGGCTTACGAGCAGTACTTC
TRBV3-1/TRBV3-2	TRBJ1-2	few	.	CASSSGHGYTF	TGTGCCAGCAGTTCAGGGCACGGCTACACCTTC
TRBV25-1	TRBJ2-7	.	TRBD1	CASSLAGQGADEQYF	TGTGCCAGCAGTTTAGCGGGACAGGGGGCTGACGAGCAGTACTTC
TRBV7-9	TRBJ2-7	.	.	CASSLLWQTTYEQYF	TGTGCCAGCAGCTTATTGTGGCAGACAACCTACGAGCAGTACTTC
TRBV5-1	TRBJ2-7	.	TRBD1	CASSSGTGGDEQYF	TGCGCCAGCAGCTCTGGGACAGGGGGCGACGAGCAGTACTTC
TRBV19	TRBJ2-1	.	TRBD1	CASSIRGPYNEQFF	TGTGCCAGTAGTATAAGGGGGCCCTACAATGAGCAGTTCTTC
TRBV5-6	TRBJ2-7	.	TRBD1	CASRAGQGYSYEQYF	TGTGCCAGCAGGGCCGGACAGGGCTACTCCTACGAGCAGTACTTC
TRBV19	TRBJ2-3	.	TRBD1	CASRPRQGGSTDTQYF	TGTGCCAGTAGACCTAGACAGGGTGGGAGCACAGATACGCAGTATTTT